The 9 T cell receptor beta chains below come from one sample, sequenced in a study of cytomegalovirus exposure and HLA in healthy donors. The PCR ran on 60 Vbeta and 13 Jbeta primers. Some clones are missing from TCRdb's copy, which holds only in-frame ones; the method was immunoSEQ multiplex PCR. This table holds approximately 150,000 clones, 75% to 80% found once. The sequenced material came from PBMCs. The source of these receptors is a man aged 35 to 55 in good health and CMV-seropositive.

The V gene is TRBV28, the J gene TRBJ1-2; tentatively, D is TRBD1 (5 bases). Germline V gene data show CDR1 as MDHEN and CDR2 as SYDVKM. V was clipped by 4 bases and J by 7 bases, with 19 bases between them. The CDR3 has 15 residues. The DNA for the CDR3 is TGTGCCAGCAGTTCCCCGGGGGGGGTGGGCGCTGGCTACACCTTC. This gives the protein CASSSPGGVGAGYTF.

This clone has only one observation. This chain joins TRBV14 and TRBJ2-7; 11 bases fit TRBD2. This CDR3 region has 14 residues. Germline CDR1 is SGHDN and CDR2 is FVKESK. Trimming at V came to 1 base and at J to 6 bases, leaving 2 bases not matched to a gene. The CDR3 DNA reads TGTGCCAGCAGCCAAGGGGGACTAGCGGTCGAGCAGTACTTC. It codes for CASSQGGLAVEQYF.

The gene calls are TRBV9 and TRBJ2-7, with 10 bases fitting TRBD2. V was pared by 4 bases and J by 2 bases, with 9 bases of the junction left unmatched. This CDR3 is built from 16 residues. Germline V gives CDR1 SGDLS, CDR2 YYNGEE. CDR3 loop: CASSSRLAGDTYEQYF. CDR3 DNA: TGTGCCAGCAGCTCGCGACTAGCGGGTGATACCTACGAGCAGTACTTC.

The chain employs TRBV10-3 and TRBJ2-7, with 11 bases aligning to TRBD2. J gave up 5 bases and V 2 bases, and 5 bases lay outside the gene matches. This CDR3 spans 15 amino acids. Germline V gives CDR1 ENHRY, CDR2 SYGVKD. CDR3 nucleotides: TGTGCCATCAGTGAGAGGCTAGCGGGAGGAGACGAGCAGTACTTC. Translated: CAISERLAGGDEQYF.

This sequence joins TRBV30 and TRBJ2-5; 9 bases agree with TRBD1. The V segment lost 2 bases and the J segment 5 bases; nucleotides outside the gene matches: 3. Germline V gene data show CDR1 as GTSNPN and CDR2 as SVGIG (reference sequence). This CDR3 spans 13 amino acids. The CDR3 DNA follows: TGTGCCTGGAGTACACAGGGGGCCGAGACCCAGTACTTC. This encodes CAWSTQGAETQYF.

The chain has TRBV10-3 and TRBJ1-1; D possibly corresponds to TRBD1 (6 bases). This CDR3 is built from 14 residues. Per germline, CDR1 ENHRY and CDR2 SYGVKD. Trimming cost V 8 bases and J 6 bases, with 19 bases left between them. The CDR3 nucleotides are TGTGCCATCGGTCACGGGGTAAAGGGGGCTGAAGCTTTCTTT. This encodes CAIGHGVKGAEAFF.

This chain joins TRBV19 and TRBJ2-1, with D perhaps TRBD2 (6 bases). There are 19 residues in the CDR3. Germline V gene data show CDR1 as LNHDA and CDR2 as SQIVND (reference sequence). V lost 7 bases and J lost 4, with 29 bases in between. The CDR3 protein is CASTPLGLGDQGGYNEQFF. Here the CDR3 DNA reads TGTGCCAGTACCCCCTTGGGGCTAGGGGATCAAGGAGGGTACAATGAGCAGTTCTTC. The complete variable domain, with remaining parts taken from reference TRBV19 and TRBJ2-1, reads DGGITQSPKYLFRKEGQNVTLSCEQNLNHDAMYWYRQDPGQGLRLIYYSQIVNDFQKGDIAEGYSVSREKKESFPLTVTSAQKNPTAFYLCASTPLGLGDQGGYNEQFFGPGTRLTVL.

V is TRBV5-1 and J is TRBJ2-7; D not certain. Germline lookup yields CDR1 SGHRS and CDR2 YFSETQ. Trimming pared 4 bases from V and 5 bases from J, leaving 10 bases between. This CDR3 comprises 12 residues. This CDR3 reads CASSQPSDEQYF. The CDR3 DNA sequence: TGCGCCAGCAGCCAGCCGAGCGACGAGCAGTACTTC. The full variable domain, with the rest looked up from reference TRBV5-1 and TRBJ2-7, is KAGVTQTPRYLIKTRGQQVTLSCSPISGHRSVSWYQQTPGQGLQFLFEYFSETQRNKGNFPGRFSGRQFSNSRSEMNVSTLELGDSALYLCASSQPSDEQYFGPGTRLTVT.

V and J are TRBV11-3 and TRBJ2-1, with D uncertain. The V gene's germline CDR1 is SGHNT and CDR2 YENEEA. The CDR3 is 14 amino acids. With 0 bases removed from V and 3 bases from J, the gap between germline ends came to 6 bases. CDR3 amino acids: CASSLEGNYNEQFF. CDR3 coding DNA: TGTGCCAGCAGCTTAGAGGGCAACTACAATGAGCAGTTCTTC. The complete variable domain, with remaining parts taken from reference TRBV11-3 and TRBJ2-1, reads EAGVVQSPRYKIIEKKQPVAFWCNPISGHNTLYWYLQNLGQGPELLIRYENEEAVDDSQLPKDRFSAERLKGVDSTLKIQPAELGDSAVYLCASSLEGNYNEQFFGPGTRLTVL.